This T cell receptor (beta chain) was identified during a study of identical twins. The V end was cut by 5 bases, the J end by 1 base, with 12 bases between. Looked up from germline, CDR1 is ENHRY and CDR2 is SYGVKD. The CDR3 sequence is 14 residues long. A single record per CDR3 protein comes from TCRdb applying MiXCR to the 5' RACE reads. The sample yields around 490,000 distinct CDR3 sequences, more than 13% seen once. These data are also associated with another study on yellow fever vaccine responses in identical twins.

Sequencing was performed on CD4+ T cells sorted from blood. The clonotype comes from a woman aged 18-29 years in good health. The V call is TRBV10-3, the J call TRBJ2-7; no definite D call. DNA of the CDR3: TGTGCCATCAGTCCAGTCGCCAGATCCTACGAGCAGTACTTC. It encodes CAISPVARSYEQYF.